The rows below give T cell receptor beta chains drawn from one sample of a study of post-analysis software for immune sequencing data. TCRdb ran MiXCR on the PCR reads and lists one entry per CDR3 protein. The sample yields approximately 260,000 distinct CDR3 sequences, 36% seen once. Sequenced sample: blood. These receptors came from a girl aged 10 to 17 with multiple sclerosis. Each CDR3 is given with its conserved first and last residue. The order of the fields is clone size, J gene, V gene, D gene, CDR3 DNA, CDR3 protein. D genes are given only for firm matches. Only part of the rows carry a size: once, few, many, or a class if the clone is expanded.

clone size: .; J gene: TRBJ2-7; V gene: TRBV30; D gene: .; CDR3 DNA: TGTGCCTGGAGTTTCAGGAACGAGCAGTACTTC; CDR3 protein: CAWSFRNEQYF
clone size: .; J gene: TRBJ2-3; V gene: TRBV28; D gene: TRBD1; CDR3 DNA: TGTGCCACCCGTCCCATTTTACGAGGGGGCGACACAGATACGCAGTATTTT; CDR3 protein: CATRPILRGGDTDTQYF
clone size: many; J gene: TRBJ1-2; V gene: TRBV29-1; D gene: .; CDR3 DNA: TGCAGCGTAGAGGACAGTTCATATGGCTACACCTTC; CDR3 protein: CSVEDSSYGYTF
clone size: many; J gene: TRBJ2-1; V gene: TRBV4-1; D gene: TRBD1; CDR3 DNA: TGCGCCAGCAGCCAATTAGGGGGCCACCCCAGTGAGCAGTTCTTC; CDR3 protein: CASSQLGGHPSEQFF
clone size: .; J gene: TRBJ1-5; V gene: TRBV19; D gene: .; CDR3 DNA: TGTGCCAGTAGTATAGTCCCGGGGAATCAGCCCCAGCATTTT; CDR3 protein: CASSIVPGNQPQHF
clone size: .; J gene: TRBJ1-2; V gene: TRBV25-1; D gene: TRBD1; CDR3 DNA: TGTGCCAGCAGTGCCCACAGGGGGCCCTCGGGTGGCTACACCTTC; CDR3 protein: CASSAHRGPSGGYTF
clone size: many; J gene: TRBJ1-6; V gene: TRBV5-1; D gene: .; CDR3 DNA: TGCGCCAGCAGCTGGATATCTCAACAAGGGGGAAATTCACCCCTCCACTTT; CDR3 protein: CASSWISQQGGNSPLHF
clone size: many; J gene: TRBJ2-3; V gene: TRBV20-1; D gene: .; CDR3 DNA: TGCAGTACGAGAACCCCCCTCAGGGGAAACACAGATACGCAGTATTTT; CDR3 protein: CSTRTPLRGNTDTQYF
clone size: .; J gene: TRBJ2-1; V gene: TRBV14; D gene: .; CDR3 DNA: TGTGCCAGCAGCCAAGAAATTAGAACGGGTTGGTTCTTC; CDR3 protein: CASSQEIRTGWFF
clone size: few; J gene: TRBJ2-2; V gene: TRBV6-2/TRBV6-3; D gene: .; CDR3 DNA: TGTGCCAGCAGTTACGAGGGACCCGCGGGCACCGGGGAGCTGTTTTTT; CDR3 protein: CASSYEGPAGTGELFF
clone size: .; J gene: TRBJ2-3; V gene: TRBV20-1; D gene: TRBD1; CDR3 DNA: TGCAGTGCTCTCTCCCTCACCAGGACAGGGGGCAGGGCAGATACGCAGTATTTT; CDR3 protein: CSALSLTRTGGRADTQYF
clone size: few; J gene: TRBJ1-1; V gene: TRBV12-3/TRBV12-4; D gene: .; CDR3 DNA: TGTGCCAGCAGTCTTTACCCGGGGGGAGCTTTCTTT; CDR3 protein: CASSLYPGGAFF
clone size: many; J gene: TRBJ2-2; V gene: TRBV9; D gene: .; CDR3 DNA: TGTGCCAGCAGCGCCGCAGGGCCCGGGGAGCTGTTTTTT; CDR3 protein: CASSAAGPGELFF
clone size: many; J gene: TRBJ2-1; V gene: TRBV24-1; D gene: .; CDR3 DNA: TGTGCCACCAGTGAACGGACCGGAAGGTTAAACAATGAGCAGTTCTTC; CDR3 protein: CATSERTGRLNNEQFF
clone size: many; J gene: TRBJ2-7; V gene: TRBV3-1; D gene: .; CDR3 DNA: TGTGCCAGCAGCCAAGGGTCCTACGAGCAGTACTTC; CDR3 protein: CASSQGSYEQYF
clone size: .; J gene: TRBJ2-2; V gene: TRBV5-1; D gene: .; CDR3 DNA: TGCGCCAGCAGCTTGCGGCAGGAGAACACCGGGGAGCGGTTTTTT; CDR3 protein: CASSLRQENTGERFF
clone size: many; J gene: TRBJ2-1; V gene: TRBV19; D gene: .; CDR3 DNA: TGTGCCAGTAGTTTGACACCCGGCTACAATGAGCAGTTCTTC; CDR3 protein: CASSLTPGYNEQFF
clone size: .; J gene: TRBJ2-2; V gene: TRBV12-3/TRBV12-4; D gene: TRBD1; CDR3 DNA: TGTGCCAGCAGCTTGGGGACAGGGGGAAGGACCGGGGAGCTGTTTTTT; CDR3 protein: CASSLGTGGRTGELFF
clone size: many; J gene: TRBJ2-5; V gene: TRBV12-3/TRBV12-4; D gene: .; CDR3 DNA: TGTGCCAGCAGCCCTACGGGATCCCAAGAGACCCAGTACTTC; CDR3 protein: CASSPTGSQETQYF
clone size: few; J gene: TRBJ1-1; V gene: TRBV19; D gene: TRBD1; CDR3 DNA: TGTGCCAGTAGTATGCAGGGGGCCCAGAACACTGAAGCTTTCTTT; CDR3 protein: CASSMQGAQNTEAFF
clone size: many; J gene: TRBJ2-6; V gene: TRBV4-2; D gene: .; CDR3 DNA: TGTGCCAGCAGCCAAGGCGCGGGTCTGGGGGCCAACGTCCTGACTTTC; CDR3 protein: CASSQGAGLGANVLTF
clone size: .; J gene: TRBJ1-1; V gene: TRBV14; D gene: TRBD1; CDR3 DNA: TGTGCCAGCGGCCATCGACAGGGATATACTGAAGCTTTCTTT; CDR3 protein: CASGHRQGYTEAFF
clone size: .; J gene: TRBJ2-1; V gene: TRBV20-1; D gene: .; CDR3 DNA: TGCAGTGCTAGACCGGGCAGGCTCTCCTACAATGAGCAGTTCTTC; CDR3 protein: CSARPGRLSYNEQFF
clone size: many; J gene: TRBJ2-5; V gene: TRBV5-1; D gene: .; CDR3 DNA: TGCGCCAGCCGCTCCGAAGAGACCCAGTACTTC; CDR3 protein: CASRSEETQYF
clone size: few; J gene: TRBJ1-2; V gene: TRBV10-3; D gene: TRBD1; CDR3 DNA: TGTGCCATCAACCAGGGGGGGGACTATGGCTACACCTTC; CDR3 protein: CAINQGGDYGYTF
clone size: .; J gene: TRBJ2-1; V gene: TRBV21-1; D gene: .; CDR3 DNA: TGTGCCAGCAGCAAAAATAGGATCTACTCCTACAATGAGCAGTTCTTC; CDR3 protein: CASSKNRIYSYNEQFF